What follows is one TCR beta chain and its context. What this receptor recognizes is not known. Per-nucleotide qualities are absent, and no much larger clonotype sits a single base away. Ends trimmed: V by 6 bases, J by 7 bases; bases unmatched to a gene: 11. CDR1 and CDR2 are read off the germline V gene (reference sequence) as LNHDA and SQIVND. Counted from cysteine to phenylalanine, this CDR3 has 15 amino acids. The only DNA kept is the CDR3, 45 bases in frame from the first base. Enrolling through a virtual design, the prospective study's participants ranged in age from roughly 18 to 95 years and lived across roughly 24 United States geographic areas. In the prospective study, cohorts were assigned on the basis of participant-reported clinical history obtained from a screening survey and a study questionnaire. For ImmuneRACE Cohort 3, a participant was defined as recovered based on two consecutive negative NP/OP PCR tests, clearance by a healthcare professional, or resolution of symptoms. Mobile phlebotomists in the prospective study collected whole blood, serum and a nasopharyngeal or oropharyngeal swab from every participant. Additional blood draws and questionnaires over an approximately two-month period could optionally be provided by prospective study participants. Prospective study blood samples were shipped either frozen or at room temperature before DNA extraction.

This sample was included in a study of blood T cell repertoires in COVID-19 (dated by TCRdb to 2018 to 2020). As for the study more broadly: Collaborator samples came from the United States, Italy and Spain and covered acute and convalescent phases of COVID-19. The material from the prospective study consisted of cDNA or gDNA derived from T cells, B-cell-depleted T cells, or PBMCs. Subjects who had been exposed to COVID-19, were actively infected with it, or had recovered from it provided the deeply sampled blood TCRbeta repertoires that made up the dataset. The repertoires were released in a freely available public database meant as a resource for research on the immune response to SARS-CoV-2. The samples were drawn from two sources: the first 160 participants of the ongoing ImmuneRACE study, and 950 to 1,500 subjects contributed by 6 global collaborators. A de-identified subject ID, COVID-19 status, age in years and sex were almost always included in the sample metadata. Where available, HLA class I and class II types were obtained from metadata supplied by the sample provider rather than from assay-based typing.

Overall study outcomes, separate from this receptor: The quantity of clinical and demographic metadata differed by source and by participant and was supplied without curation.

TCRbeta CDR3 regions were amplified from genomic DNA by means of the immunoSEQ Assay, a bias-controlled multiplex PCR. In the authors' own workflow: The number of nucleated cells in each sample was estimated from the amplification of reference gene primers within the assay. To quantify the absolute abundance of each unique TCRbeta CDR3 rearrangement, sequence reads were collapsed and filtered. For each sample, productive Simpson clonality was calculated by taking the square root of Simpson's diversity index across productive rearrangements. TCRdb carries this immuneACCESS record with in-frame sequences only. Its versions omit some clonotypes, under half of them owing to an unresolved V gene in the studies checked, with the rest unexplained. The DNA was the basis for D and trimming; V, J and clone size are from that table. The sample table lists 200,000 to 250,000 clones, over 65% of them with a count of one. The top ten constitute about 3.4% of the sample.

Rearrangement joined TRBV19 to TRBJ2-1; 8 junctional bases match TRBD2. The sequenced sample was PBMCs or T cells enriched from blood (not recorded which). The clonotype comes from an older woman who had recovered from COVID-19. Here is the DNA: TGTGCCAGTAGCCCCCTGGCGGGGGGTGTTAATGAGCAGTTCTTC. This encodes CASSPLAGGVNEQFF.